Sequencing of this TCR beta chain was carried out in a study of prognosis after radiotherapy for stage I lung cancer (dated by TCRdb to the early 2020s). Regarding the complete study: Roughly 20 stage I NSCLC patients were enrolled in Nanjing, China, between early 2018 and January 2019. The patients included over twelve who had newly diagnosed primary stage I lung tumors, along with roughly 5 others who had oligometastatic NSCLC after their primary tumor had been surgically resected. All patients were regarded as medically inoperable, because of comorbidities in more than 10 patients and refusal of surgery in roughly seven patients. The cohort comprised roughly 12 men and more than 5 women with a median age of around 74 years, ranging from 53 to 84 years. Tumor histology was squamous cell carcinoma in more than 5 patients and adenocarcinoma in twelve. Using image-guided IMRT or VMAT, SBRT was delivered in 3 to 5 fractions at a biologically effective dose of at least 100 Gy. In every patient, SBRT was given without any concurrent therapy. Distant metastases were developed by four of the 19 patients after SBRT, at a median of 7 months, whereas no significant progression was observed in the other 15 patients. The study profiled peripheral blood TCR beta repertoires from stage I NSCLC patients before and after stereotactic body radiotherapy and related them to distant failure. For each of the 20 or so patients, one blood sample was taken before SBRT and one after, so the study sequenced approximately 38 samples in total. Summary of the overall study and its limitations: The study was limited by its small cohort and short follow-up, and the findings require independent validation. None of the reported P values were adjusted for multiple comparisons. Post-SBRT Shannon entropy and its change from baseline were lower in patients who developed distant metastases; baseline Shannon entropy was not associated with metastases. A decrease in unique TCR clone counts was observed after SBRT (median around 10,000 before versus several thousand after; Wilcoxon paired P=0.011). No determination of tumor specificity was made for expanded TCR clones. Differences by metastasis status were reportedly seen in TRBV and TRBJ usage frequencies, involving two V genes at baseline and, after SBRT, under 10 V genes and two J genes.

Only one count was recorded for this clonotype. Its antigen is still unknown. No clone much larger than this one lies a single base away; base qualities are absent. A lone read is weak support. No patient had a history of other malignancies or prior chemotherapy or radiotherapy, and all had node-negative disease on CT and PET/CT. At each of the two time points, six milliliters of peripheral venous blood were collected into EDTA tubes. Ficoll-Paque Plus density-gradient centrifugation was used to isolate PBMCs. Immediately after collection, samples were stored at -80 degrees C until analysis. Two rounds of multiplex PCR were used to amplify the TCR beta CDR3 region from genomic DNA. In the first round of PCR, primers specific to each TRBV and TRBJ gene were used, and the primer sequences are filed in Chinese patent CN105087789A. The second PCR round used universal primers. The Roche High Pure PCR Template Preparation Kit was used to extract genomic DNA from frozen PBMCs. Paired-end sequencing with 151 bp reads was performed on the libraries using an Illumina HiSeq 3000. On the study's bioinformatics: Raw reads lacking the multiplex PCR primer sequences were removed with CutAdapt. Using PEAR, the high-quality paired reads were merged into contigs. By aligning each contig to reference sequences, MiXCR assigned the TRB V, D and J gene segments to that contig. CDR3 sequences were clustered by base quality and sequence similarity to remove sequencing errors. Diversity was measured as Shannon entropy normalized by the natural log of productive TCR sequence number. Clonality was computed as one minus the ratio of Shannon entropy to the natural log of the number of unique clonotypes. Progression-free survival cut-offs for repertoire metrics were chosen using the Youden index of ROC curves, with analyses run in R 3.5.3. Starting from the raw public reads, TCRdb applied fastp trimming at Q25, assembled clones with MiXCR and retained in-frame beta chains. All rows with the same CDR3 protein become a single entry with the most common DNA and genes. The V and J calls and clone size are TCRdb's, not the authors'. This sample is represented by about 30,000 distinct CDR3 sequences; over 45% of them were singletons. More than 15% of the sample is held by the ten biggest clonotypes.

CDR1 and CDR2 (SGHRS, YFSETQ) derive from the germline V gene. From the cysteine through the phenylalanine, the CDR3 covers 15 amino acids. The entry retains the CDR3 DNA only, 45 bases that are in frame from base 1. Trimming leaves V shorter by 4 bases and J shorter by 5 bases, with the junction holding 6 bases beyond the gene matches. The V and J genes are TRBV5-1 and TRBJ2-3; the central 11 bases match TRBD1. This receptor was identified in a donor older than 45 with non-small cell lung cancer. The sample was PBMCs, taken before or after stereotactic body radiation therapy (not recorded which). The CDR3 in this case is CASSRTGGYGDTQYF. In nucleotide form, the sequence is TGCGCCAGCAGCCGGACAGGGGGCTATGGAGATACGCAGTATTTT.